This T cell receptor (beta chain) was captured by sequencing in a study of blood T cell repertoires in COVID-19 (TCRdb year 2020). For the study in its entirety: Collaborator samples came from the United States, Italy and Spain and covered acute and convalescent phases of COVID-19. Where HLA class I and class II types were available, the types were taken from metadata supplied by the sample provider, not from assay-based typing. Samples came from the ongoing ImmuneRACE study (first 160 participants) plus 1,254 subjects from 6 global collaborators. The sample metadata nearly always contained a de-identified subject ID, COVID-19 status, age in years and sex. The repertoires were made available in a free public database intended to serve as a resource for research on the immune response to SARS-CoV-2. The material from the prospective study consisted of cDNA or gDNA derived from T cells, B-cell-depleted T cells, or PBMCs. The dataset comprised deeply sampled blood TCRbeta repertoires from subjects exposed to, actively infected with, or recovered from COVID-19.

Beyond this particular receptor, the publication reports: The quantity of clinical and demographic metadata differed by source and by participant and was supplied without curation.

The CDR3 goes from the cysteine to the phenylalanine over 12 residues. Only the CDR3 portion is preserved as DNA: 36 bases, with reading frame beginning at the first base. CDR1 LNHDA and CDR2 SQIVND were looked up in the germline V gene (reference sequence). The junction carries 5 bases between V and J, which are trimmed by 3 bases and 2 bases respectively. The collaborating institutions used their own protocols to collect whole blood in K2EDTA tubes. For TCRbeta analysis, collaborator samples were shipped as frozen whole blood, as isolated PBMCs, or as DNA extracted from either sample type. Worth noting for this clone: The antigen it recognizes is unknown. Base quality data are lacking; no much larger clone is found one base away.

TCRbeta CDR3 regions were amplified from genomic DNA by means of the immunoSEQ Assay, a bias-controlled multiplex PCR. Concerning the study's data processing: The number of nucleated cells in each sample was estimated by amplification of reference gene primers within the assay. Sequence reads were collapsed and filtered to measure the absolute abundance of every unique TCRbeta CDR3 rearrangement. For each sample, productive Simpson clonality was calculated as the square root of Simpson's diversity index over productive rearrangements. TCRdb carries this immuneACCESS record with in-frame sequences only. Its versions omit some clonotypes, under half of them owing to an unresolved V gene in the studies checked, with the rest unexplained. That table supplies the V and J calls and clone size; D and trimming were determined from the DNA. In all, the sample holds about 200,000 clones, and roughly 86% of those were seen once. Around 1.5% of the sample rests with the top ten.

This TCR came from a man aged 18 to 29 with active or convalescent COVID-19. The receptor chain draws on TRBV19 and TRBJ2-7, with the D segment identity uncertain. Input material: peripheral blood. Read as DNA, the sequence is TGTGCCAGTAGTATTTTCACCTACGAGCAGTACTTC. Its product reads: CASSIFTYEQYF. Joined to the reference TRBV19 and TRBJ2-7 proteins, this CDR3 gives the full variable domain: DGGITQSPKYLFRKEGQNVTLSCEQNLNHDAMYWYRQDPGQGLRLIYYSQIVNDFQKGDIAEGYSVSREKKESFPLTVTSAQKNPTAFYLCASSIFTYEQYFGPGTRLTVT.